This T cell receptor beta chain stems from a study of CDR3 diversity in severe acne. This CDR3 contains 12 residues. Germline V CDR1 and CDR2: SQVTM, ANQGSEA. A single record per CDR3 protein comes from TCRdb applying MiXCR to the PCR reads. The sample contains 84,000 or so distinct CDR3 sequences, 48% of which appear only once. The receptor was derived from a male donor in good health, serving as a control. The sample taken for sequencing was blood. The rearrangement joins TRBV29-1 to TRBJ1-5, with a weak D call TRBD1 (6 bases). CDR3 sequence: CNVKTGNQPQHF. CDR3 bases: TGCAACGTGAAGACAGGAAATCAGCCCCAGCATTTT.